The TCR beta chain described here comes from a study of T cells in Graves' hyperthyroidism and ophthalmopathy. Study-wide findings and caveats: Ophthalmopathy prediction by the model preceded onset by a median roughly 6 months. From stable hyperthyroidism, ophthalmopathy was set apart by a 13 V-J model.

CDR1 is MRHNA and CDR2 is SNTAGT in the germline V gene. The CDR3 length is 15 residues. Trimming took off 5 bases at V and 0 bases at J, with 11 bases between the two ends. Exclusion of patients followed from uncontrolled infection, other autoimmune disease, pregnancy or lactation. Clinical symptoms, serum thyroxine, TRAb, thyroid ultrasound and orbital computed tomography informed diagnoses. Amplified regions were TCR beta CDR3 sequences from RNA transcripts. The primer set for the first-round RT-PCR of the TCR CDR3 was HTBI. TCRdb reprocessed the multiplex PCR reads with MiXCR, giving one entry per CDR3 protein. The data show 250,000 to 300,000 distinct CDR3 sequences, roughly 19% seen once. Worth noting for this clonotype: Its target is not known.

V usage is TRBV6-4 and J usage is TRBJ2-1, with D hard to call. The TCR comes from a man in his forties or fifties with Graves' ophthalmopathy. The sequencing sample was made of blood. The CDR3 loop is CASSYVASSYNEQFF. CDR3 in DNA: TGTGCCAGCAGTTACGTGGCGAGCTCCTACAATGAGCAGTTCTTC.